The 31 T cell receptor beta chains below all came from one sample that was sequenced in a study of stem cell transplantation in POMP-related autoinflammatory disease. Data came from immunoSEQ multiplex PCR; TCRdb stores just in-frame clones and leaves some out. The data show some 31,000 clones, just over 85% seen once. The sequenced sample was CD4+ T cells from PBMCs, obtained before stem cell transplantation. Receptor source: a human donor with POMP-related autoinflammation and immune dysregulation (PRAID).

The chain employs TRBV5-1 and TRBJ1-3; no clear D. The CDR3 has 15 residues. Trimming shortened V by 0 bases and J by 0 bases, and 7 bases separated the two germline ends. CDR1 is SGHRS, CDR2 YFSETQ, per germline. The CDR3 DNA is TGCGCCAGCAGCTTGGGGCCCTCCTCTGGAAACACCATATATTTT. Amino acid sequence: CASSLGPSSGNTIYF.

The chain employs TRBV5-4 and TRBJ2-2; the match to TRBD1 covers 8 bases. J gave up 2 bases and V 4 bases, and 10 bases lay outside the gene matches. The CDR3 covers 17 residues. Germline lookup yields CDR1 SGHNT and CDR2 YYREEE (reference sequence). CDR3 DNA sequence: TGTGCCAGCAGCCTAGGAGGGGCAGGGGGCAACACCGGGGAGCTGTTTTTT. Translated, it gives CASSLGGAGGNTGELFF.

The V call is TRBV6-1, the J call TRBJ1-3; 7 bases are shared with TRBD1. J lost 2 bases, V lost 4 bases, and 8 bases had no gene match. In germline, CDR1 is MNHNS, CDR2 SASEGT. This CDR3 has 16 amino acids. CDR3 in DNA: TGTGCCAGCAGTGGCCTAACGACAGGGACTGGAAACACCATATATTTT. It codes for CASSGLTTGTGNTIYF.

The V and J genes are TRBV9 and TRBJ1-3; perhaps TRBD1 as D (6 bases). Germline V CDR1 and CDR2: SGDLS, YYNGEE. The CDR3 runs 16 residues. Trimming shortened V by 0 bases and J by 3 bases, and 13 bases separated the two germline ends. The CDR3 region is CASSVGDTSRGNTIYF. CDR3 DNA: TGTGCCAGCAGCGTAGGGGACACGTCTCGTGGAAACACCATATATTTT.

The rearrangement uses TRBV5-4 and TRBJ2-3; D is possibly TRBD1 or TRBD2 (5 bases each). The CDR3 is made up of 15 amino acids. Between the trimmed V and J ends, which lost 4 bases and 2 bases, there was a span of 14 bases. Germline values: CDR1 SGHNT, CDR2 YYREEE (reference sequence). For the CDR3, the DNA is TGTGCCAGCAGCGGGGCGCAGGGAGTCACAGATACGCAGTATTTT. The encoded protein is CASSGAQGVTDTQYF. Using reference TRBV5-4 and TRBJ2-3 for the parts outside the CDR3, the full variable domain is ETGVTQSPTHLIKTRGQQVTLRCSSQSGHNTVSWYQQALGQGPQFIFQYYREEENGRGNFPPRFSGLQFPNYSSELNVNALELDDSALYLCASSGAQGVTDTQYFGPGTRLTVL.

The rearrangement links TRBV6-1 to TRBJ2-7; TRBD2 aligns across 14 bases. Trimming at V came to 7 bases and at J to 5 bases, leaving 7 bases not matched to a gene. The CDR3 is 15 amino acids. From germline, CDR1 is MNHNS and CDR2 SASEGT. CDR3 DNA: TGTGCCAGCACCGGGACTAGCGGGAGTTGGGACGAGCAGTACTTC. This encodes CASTGTSGSWDEQYF.

The chain couples TRBV6-6 to TRBJ2-7; 8 bases align to TRBD2. V was pared by 8 bases and J by 1 base, with 13 bases of the junction left unmatched. Germline CDR1 and CDR2: MNHNY and SVGAGI (reference sequence). This CDR3 contains 16 residues. The CDR3 nucleotides are TGTGCCAGCGCGGCGGGAGCGGGAGTACCTTCCTACGAGCAGTACTTC. It specifies CASAAGAGVPSYEQYF.

The rearrangement uses TRBV5-6 and TRBJ1-4; D gene unclear. The V gene's germline CDR1 is SGHDT and CDR2 YYEEEE. The CDR3 totals 15 residues. V was cut by 0 bases and J by 3 bases, with 9 bases left in between. CDR3 coding DNA: TGTGCCAGCAGCTTGGGCTTAAAGGCTAATGAAAAACTGTTTTTT. Translation gives CASSLGLKANEKLFF.

The rearrangement joins TRBV19 to TRBJ1-1; 9 bases fit TRBD1. J was trimmed by 6 bases and V by 0 bases; bases with no gene match: 5. The CDR3 covers 15 residues. The germline CDR1 and CDR2 sequences are LNHDA and SQIVND (reference sequence). The DNA for the CDR3 is TGTGCCAGTAGTATAGAGACAGGGGGATGGTCTGAAGCTTTCTTT. Translating gives CASSIETGGWSEAFF.

This clone came up a few times. This rearrangement joins TRBV6-5 to TRBJ1-5; D not certain. The CDR3 spans 12 residues. Germline V gene sequence: CDR1 MNHEY, CDR2 SVGAGI. With 2 bases removed from V and 4 bases from J, the gap between germline ends came to 3 bases. For the CDR3, the DNA is TGTGCCAGCAGTTACATTAATCAGCCCCAGCATTTT. Its translation: CASSYINQPQHF.

The gene calls are TRBV5-4 and TRBJ2-1; TRBD2 agrees at 10 bases. Trimming removed 4 bases from V and 8 bases from J; junction bases left unmatched: 9. Germline V gene data show CDR1 as SGHNT and CDR2 as YYREEE (reference sequence). This CDR3 contains 15 residues. CDR3 sequence (DNA): TGTGCCAGCAGCCGAAACAGCGGGAGGGGACATGAGCAGTTCTTC. Encoded protein: CASSRNSGRGHEQFF.

The chain uses TRBV7-9 and TRBJ1-4; no definite D call. From germline, CDR1 is SEHNR and CDR2 FQNEAQ (reference sequence). This CDR3 has 12 amino acids. Trimming cost V 0 bases and J 6 bases, with 2 bases left between them. The CDR3 DNA reads as TGTGCCAGCAGCTTAGCCCATGAAAAACTGTTTTTT. It is translated as CASSLAHEKLFF.

This chain connects TRBV5-4 to TRBJ1-2; the match to TRBD1 covers 8 bases. The CDR3 sequence is 14 residues long. The V and J ends lost 5 bases and 3 bases, in that order; junction bases with no gene match: 6. The germline V gene has CDR1 SGHNT and CDR2 YYREEE (reference sequence). The CDR3 DNA sequence: TGTGCCAGCAGAAGAGGACAGGGCGACTATGGCTACACCTTC. Encoded protein: CASRRGQGDYGYTF.

This clone was counted only a few times. The chain couples TRBV7-9 to TRBJ1-2; 7 bases are shared with TRBD1. This CDR3 spans 16 amino acids. V lost 5 bases to trimming and J lost 4 bases; unmatched junction nucleotides: 13. CDR1 and CDR2 (germline): SEHNR, FQNEAQ (reference sequence). CDR3 residues: CASSDYVQGKGYGYTF. The CDR3 DNA reads as TGTGCCAGCAGCGATTATGTACAGGGGAAGGGCTATGGCTACACCTTC.

This clone was picked up one time. The gene calls are TRBV19 and TRBJ1-5, with D hard to call. The V and J ends lost 5 bases and 5 bases respectively, with 10 bases between them. The CDR3 is made up of 13 amino acids. In germline, CDR1 is LNHDA, CDR2 SQIVND (reference sequence). CDR3 sequence (DNA): TGTGCCAGTAGTTCTCCCAGCCATCAGCCCCAGCATTTT. Amino acid sequence: CASSSPSHQPQHF.

The V and J genes are TRBV19 and TRBJ2-1, with 9 bases identical to TRBD2. The length of the CDR3 is 17 residues. Germline values: CDR1 LNHDA, CDR2 SQIVND (reference sequence). V trimming: 3 bases; J trimming: 0 bases; junction bases outside the gene matches: 6. The CDR3 DNA reads TGTGCCAGTAGTATCGGACTAGCGAGGAGCTCCTACAATGAGCAGTTCTTC. This encodes CASSIGLARSSYNEQFF.

This clone was counted between two and nine times. The chain is built from TRBV29-1 and TRBJ1-1, with 7 bases aligning to TRBD1. V was pared by 8 bases and J by 0 bases, with 3 bases of the junction left unmatched. CDR1 SQVTM and CDR2 ANQGSEA come from the germline V gene. The CDR3 runs 12 residues. In DNA, the CDR3 is TGCAGCTGCGGACAGGTGAACACTGAAGCTTTCTTT. Its protein product is CSCGQVNTEAFF.

The chain couples TRBV5-4 to TRBJ2-7, with TRBD2 identical over 8 bases. CDR3 length: 16 residues. Germline CDR1 SGHNT, CDR2 YYREEE (reference sequence). The V segment lost 0 bases and the J segment 2 bases; nucleotides outside the gene matches: 7. The CDR3 sequence: CASSLGGRSGPYEQYF. In DNA form, the CDR3 reads TGTGCCAGCAGCTTGGGCGGGAGGTCTGGCCCCTACGAGCAGTACTTC.

The rearrangement joins TRBV5-1 to TRBJ2-3; D is possibly TRBD1 (6 bases). Trimming cost V 3 bases and J 4 bases, with 15 bases left between them. This CDR3 has 15 residues. Germline-derived CDR1 and CDR2 are SGHRS and YFSETQ. Here the CDR3 reads CASSSSQGRADTQYF. The CDR3 bases are TGCGCCAGCAGCTCATCACAGGGAAGGGCAGATACGCAGTATTTT.

The chain couples TRBV5-6 to TRBJ2-2; TRBD2 might be the D (6 bases). The germline gives CDR1 SGHDT, CDR2 YYEEEE. The CDR3 sequence is 17 residues long. V lost 1 base and J lost 1, with 14 bases in between. CDR3: CASSLLSGTVNTGELFF. Written as DNA, the CDR3 is TGTGCCAGCAGCTTGTTATCCGGGACTGTGAACACCGGGGAGCTGTTTTTT.

The J gene is TRBJ2-3, the V gene TRBV28, with D unresolved. V gave up 3 bases and J gave up 1 base, with 2 bases separating them. CDR3 length: 12 residues. CDR1 is MDHEN and CDR2 is SYDVKM in the germline V gene. DNA for the CDR3: TGTGCCAGCAGTTTCCGCACAGATACGCAGTATTTT. It yields the protein CASSFRTDTQYF.

This clone was seen only once. The chain couples TRBV19 to TRBJ1-5; D gene ambiguous. Germline CDR1 LNHDA, CDR2 SQIVND (reference sequence). This CDR3 has 18 amino acids. The V end lost 3 bases, the J end lost 0 bases, and 18 bases lay between the germline ends. This chain's CDR3 is CASSIRLNLGYSNQPQHF. CDR3 nucleotide sequence: TGTGCCAGTAGTATTCGACTTAATCTGGGGTATAGCAATCAGCCCCAGCATTTT. Full variable domain (outside the CDR3, taken from reference TRBV19 and TRBJ1-5): DGGITQSPKYLFRKEGQNVTLSCEQNLNHDAMYWYRQDPGQGLRLIYYSQIVNDFQKGDIAEGYSVSREKKESFPLTVTSAQKNPTAFYLCASSIRLNLGYSNQPQHFGDGTRLSIL.

This clone has a handful of counts. The rearrangement joins TRBV6-1 to TRBJ1-5; possibly TRBD1 for D (5 bases). The V and J ends lost 7 bases and 7 bases respectively, with 20 bases between them. Germline values: CDR1 MNHNS, CDR2 SASEGT. The CDR3 contains 15 residues. The chain's CDR3 is CASILLLGGGQPQHF. Here the CDR3 DNA reads TGTGCCAGCATCCTCCTGTTGGGGGGAGGGCAGCCCCAGCATTTT.

V is TRBV18 and J is TRBJ1-2; D is unclear. CDR1 and CDR2 (germline): KGHSH, LQKENI. The V end was cut by 0 bases, the J end by 3 bases, with 8 bases between. The CDR3 is 14 residues long. The CDR3 sequence is CASSPPSVDYGYTF. CDR3 coding DNA: TGTGCCAGCTCACCACCATCAGTAGACTATGGCTACACCTTC.

This clone was seen only a few times. The chain is built from TRBV7-9 and TRBJ1-6, with D perhaps TRBD1 (6 bases). V lost 1 base and J lost 9, with 10 bases in between. Per the germline V gene, CDR1 is SEHNR and CDR2 is FQNEAQ (reference sequence). The CDR3 contains 14 residues. The CDR3 sequence: CASSLEGGASPLHF. In nucleotides, the CDR3 is TGTGCCAGCAGCTTAGAGGGGGGGGCTTCACCCCTCCACTTT.

This sequence joins TRBV2 and TRBJ2-2; D is uncertain. Germline V gene data show CDR1 as SNHLY and CDR2 as FYNNEI. V was shortened by 7 bases and J by 4 bases, with 16 bases between the two germline ends. The CDR3 totals 15 residues. CDR3 in DNA: TGTGCCAGCAAAGTAGGGTGGGTTACCACCGGGGAGCTGTTTTTT. It yields the protein CASKVGWVTTGELFF.

This clone was seen a few times. This sequence joins TRBV5-4 and TRBJ2-7; tentative D call: TRBD1 (5 bases). Trimming took 4 bases from V and 3 from J, leaving 14 bases between them. CDR1 is SGHNT and CDR2 is YYREEE in the germline V gene (reference sequence). The CDR3 is 14 amino acids. For the CDR3, the DNA is TGTGCCAGCAGCCCCCAGGGCAGGCTCTACGAGCAGTACTTC. This codes for CASSPQGRLYEQYF.

The CDR3 DNA sequence: TGCGCCAGCAGCTTGGAATCTTGGACTAGCGGGTTAAAAGAGACCCAGTACTTC. Encoded protein: CASSLESWTSGLKETQYF. The J gene is TRBJ2-5, the V gene TRBV5-1; 11 nucleotides line up with TRBD2. Germline V CDR1 and CDR2: SGHRS, YFSETQ. This CDR3 is built from 18 residues. V shed 0 bases and J 3 bases; nucleotides not matched to a gene: 10.

The V call is TRBV9, the J call TRBJ1-6, with 7 bases identical to TRBD1. This CDR3 has 15 residues. With V trimmed by 4 bases and J by 13 bases, 14 bases remained unmatched. Germline loops: CDR1 SGDLS, CDR2 YYNGEE. The CDR3 here is CASSLQSGGVPPLHF. In DNA form, the CDR3 reads TGTGCCAGCAGCCTTCAATCAGGGGGGGTTCCCCCCCTCCACTTT.

J is TRBJ1-2 and V is TRBV2; D gene ambiguous. Trimming removed 4 bases at V and 5 bases at J, with 11 bases between. Germline V gives CDR1 SNHLY, CDR2 FYNNEI. CDR3 length equals 13 residues. CDR3 DNA: TGTGCCAGCAGTGTCCAGATTGGGTATGGCTACACCTTC. It specifies CASSVQIGYGYTF.

This rearrangement joins TRBV12-5 to TRBJ1-4; D uncertain. Germline assignment: CDR1 LGHNT and CDR2 FRNRAP. This CDR3 comprises 15 residues. The V and J ends lost 1 base and 8 bases respectively, with 14 bases between them. The CDR3 sequence is CASGLGLASGEKLFF. CDR3 bases: TGTGCTAGTGGTTTGGGGCTGGCGTCTGGAGAAAAACTGTTTTTT. The full variable domain, rest sourced from reference TRBV12-5 and TRBJ1-4, is DARVTQTPRHKVTEMGQEVTMRCQPILGHNTVFWYRQTMMQGLELLAYFRNRAPLDDSGMPKDRFSAEMPDATLATLKIQPSEPRDSAVYFCASGLGLASGEKLFFGSGTQLSVL.